This T cell receptor (beta chain) was observed in a study of cytomegalovirus exposure and HLA in healthy donors. These donors counted as nominally healthy when sampled, but unrecorded immune exposures were likely. With 60 Vbeta and 13 Jbeta primers, the PCR was carried out. Clones were sequenced by immunoSEQ multiplex PCR, and TCRdb holds only the in-frame ones, with some missing. The specimen's table records some 110,000 clones. Per germline, CDR1 SNHLY and CDR2 FYNNEI. The V end was cut by 1 base, the J end by 0 bases, with 9 bases between. This CDR3 comprises 15 residues. The sequence was collected from a middle-aged man in good health and CMV-seropositive. The chain carries TRBV2 and TRBJ1-1; D gene unclear. Source material: PBMCs. In nucleotides, the CDR3 is TGTGCCAGCAGTGAAGGGCAGACTGTGAACACTGAAGCTTTCTTT. It is translated as CASSEGQTVNTEAFF. The variable domain in full, with the rest retrieved from reference TRBV2 and TRBJ1-1, is EPEVTQTPSHQVTQMGQEVILRCVPISNHLYFYWYRQILGQKVEFLVSFYNNEISEKSEIFDDQFSVERPDGSNFTLKIRSTKLEDSAMYFCASSEGQTVNTEAFFGQGTRLTVV.